The 28 T cell receptor beta chains in this list originate from one sample, sequenced in a study of blood T cell repertoires in COVID-19. This table comes from immunoSEQ multiplex PCR, and its TCRdb copy is limited to in-frame clones, with some not included. The data show 30,000 to 40,000 clones, around four fifths seen once. The sequenced material came from peripheral blood. All receptors come from a man aged 45-65 years with active COVID-19.

V and J are TRBV2 and TRBJ2-7; weak D call: TRBD2 (6 bases). V lost 8 bases and J 0 bases, leaving 20 bases between the germline ends. The CDR3 is 16 amino acids. Looked up from germline, CDR1 is SNHLY and CDR2 is FYNNEI. The CDR3 bases are TGTGCCAGCGGGCGGGGCCTCCCCCCCAGCTCCTACGAGCAGTACTTC. Translated, it gives CASGRGLPPSSYEQYF.

The chain carries TRBV28 and TRBJ2-1; 10 bases are shared with TRBD2. With 8 bases clipped from V and 5 bases from J, the junction kept 27 bases outside the gene matches. The CDR3 length is 21 residues. Germline assignment: CDR1 MDHEN and CDR2 SYDVKM. The CDR3 DNA is TGTGCCAGCCCCCCGTTAGGCGGCAGGGTTGGGCTAGCGGGGGTTAACAATGAGCAGTTCTTC. Translated, it gives CASPPLGGRVGLAGVNNEQFF.

The V and J genes are TRBV29-1 and TRBJ2-3, with a weak D call TRBD1 (6 bases). Germline V lookup: CDR1 SQVTM, CDR2 ANQGSEA. The CDR3 extends over 13 amino acids. Trimming stripped 5 bases from V and 4 bases from J, with 13 bases between. CDR3 nucleotide sequence: TGCAGCGTTCAACGCAGGGGTGCAGATACGCAGTATTTT. Translation: CSVQRRGADTQYF.

On this clone: At one end, the junction sequence differs from germline, possibly due to a read error. V gene TRBV10-3 combines with J gene TRBJ2-2; 9 bases are a match to TRBD1. The CDR3 sequence is 16 residues long. CDR1 and CDR2 (germline): ENHRY, SYGVKD. CDR3 sequence reads: CAISESVTGGTEELFF. In DNA, the CDR3 is TGTGCCATCAGTGAGTCGGTAACAGGGGGCACCGAGGAGCTGTTTTTT.

This clone was observed a single time. The gene calls are TRBV7-9 and TRBJ2-1, with TRBD1 as a possible D gene (6 bases). This CDR3 spans 16 amino acids. CDR1 SEHNR and CDR2 FQNEAQ come from the germline V gene (reference sequence). The germline V and J ends were trimmed by 4 bases and 2 bases, with 15 bases remaining between them. The CDR3 protein is CASSSQNRAPYNEQFF. The DNA for the CDR3 is TGTGCCAGCAGCTCACAAAACAGGGCTCCCTACAATGAGCAGTTCTTC.

The V and J genes are TRBV6-6 and TRBJ1-6, with TRBD1 matching over 8 bases. V gave up 6 bases and J gave up 9 bases; unmatched junction bases: 4. There are 13 residues in the CDR3. The V gene's germline CDR1 is MNHNY and CDR2 SVGAGI (reference sequence). CDR3 sequence (DNA): TGTGCCAGCAGGTCGGACAGGGTTTCACCCCTCCACTTT. Protein: CASRSDRVSPLHF.

The chain carries TRBV19 and TRBJ2-7; TRBD2 agrees at 8 bases. CDR1 is LNHDA and CDR2 is SQIVND in the germline V gene (reference sequence). The CDR3 length is 15 residues. The trim removed 1 base at V and 0 bases at J, leaving 2 bases unmatched. CDR3 protein: CASSIGLANSYEQYF. DNA for the CDR3: TGTGCCAGTAGTATAGGACTAGCGAACTCCTACGAGCAGTACTTC.

The chain carries TRBV7-7 and TRBJ2-5; 7 bases map to TRBD2. The closer fit of TRBJ2-7 to the DNA end suggests the J call may be wrong. The germline CDR1 and CDR2 sequences are SSHAT and FNYEAQ (reference sequence). This CDR3 is built from 14 residues. CDR3 nucleotides: TGTGCCAGCAGCCTAGGGAGGGGCGGGTACGAGCAGTACTTC. Protein product: CASSLGRGGYEQYF.

This chain joins TRBV18 and TRBJ1-1, with no clear D. The CDR3 extends over 15 amino acids. In germline, CDR1 is KGHSH, CDR2 LQKENI. V was cut by 2 bases and J by 0 bases, with 10 bases left in between. CDR3 sequence reads: CASSPSSGMNTEAFF. CDR3 sequence (DNA): TGTGCCAGCTCACCAAGCTCGGGTATGAACACTGAAGCTTTCTTT.

This sequence joins TRBV7-2 and TRBJ2-2; 7 nucleotides align to TRBD1. V lost 2 bases, J lost 1 base, and 1 base stayed unmatched. The germline V gene has CDR1 SGHTA and CDR2 FQGNSA. This CDR3 region has 15 residues. CDR3 sequence reads: CASSLRQGNTGELFF. The CDR3 nucleotides are TGTGCCAGCAGCTTAAGACAGGGGAACACCGGGGAGCTGTTTTTT.

In its sample, this clone was seen a few times. The V call is TRBV11-2, the J call TRBJ2-1, with D uncertain. The CDR3 loop spans 15 amino acids. With 5 bases removed from V and 5 bases from J, the gap between germline ends came to 16 bases. Germline V lookup: CDR1 SGHAT, CDR2 FQNNGV. This chain's CDR3 is CASSPQVSWDNEQFF. The CDR3 DNA reads TGTGCCAGCAGCCCGCAGGTGTCCTGGGACAATGAGCAGTTCTTC.

The V and J genes are TRBV11-2 and TRBJ1-2, with 9 bases identical to TRBD1. The ends lost 1 base at V and 6 bases at J; junction bases unmatched: 9. This CDR3 has 16 residues. Germline-derived CDR1 and CDR2 are SGHAT and FQNNGV. As DNA, the CDR3 is TGTGCCAGCAGCTTAGCGACAGGGGGGGTTCGGCATGGCTACACCTTC. Amino acid sequence: CASSLATGGVRHGYTF. The full variable domain, rest sourced from reference TRBV11-2 and TRBJ1-2, is EAGVAQSPRYKIIEKRQSVAFWCNPISGHATLYWYQQILGQGPKLLIQFQNNGVVDDSQLPKDRFSAERLKGVDSTLKIQPAKLEDSAVYLCASSLATGGVRHGYTFGSGTRLTVV.

The chain has TRBV6-2 or TRBV6-3 and TRBJ1-3, with 7 bases fitting TRBD1. This CDR3 spans 20 amino acids. The trim removed 0 bases at V and 0 bases at J, leaving 14 bases unmatched. Germline V gene data show CDR1 as MNHEY and CDR2 as SVGEGT. The CDR3 sequence is CASSYSGQRLPILSGNTIYF. The CDR3 DNA reads as TGTGCCAGCAGTTACTCGGGACAGCGACTACCCATTCTCTCTGGAAACACCATATATTTT.

CDR3 region: CASNHRGPNEQFF. CDR3 coding DNA: TGCGCCAGCAATCACAGGGGGCCCAATGAGCAGTTCTTC. J is TRBJ2-1 and V is TRBV5-1; TRBD1 agrees at 9 bases. Trimming took 6 bases from V and 6 from J; bases not matched to a gene: 4. This CDR3 contains 13 residues. Germline CDR1 is SGHRS and CDR2 is YFSETQ.

This clone was counted once. The chain couples TRBV6-5 to TRBJ1-2; TRBD1 aligns across 8 bases. The germline V gene encodes CDR1 MNHEY and CDR2 SVGAGI. There are 15 residues in the CDR3. V trimming: 5 bases; J trimming: 7 bases; junction bases outside the gene matches: 12. The CDR3 DNA follows: TGTGCCAGCAGTCCGGCGACAGGGGAGGTCTTTGGCTACACCTTC. Translating gives CASSPATGEVFGYTF.

Here the CDR3 reads CASSFSSGANVLTF. In nucleotides, the CDR3 is TGTGCCAGCAGCTTTAGCTCTGGGGCCAACGTCCTGACTTTC. The chain is built from TRBV13 and TRBJ2-6; D ambiguous. Trimming took off 3 bases at V and 0 bases at J, with 3 bases between the two ends. This CDR3 is built from 14 residues. Germline V gene data show CDR1 as PRHDT and CDR2 as FYEKMQ (reference sequence). Complete variable domain (other parts from reference TRBV13 and TRBJ2-6): AAGVIQSPRHLIKEKRETATLKCYPIPRHDTVYWYQQGPGQDPQFLISFYEKMQSDKGSIPDRFSAQQFSDYHSELNMSSLELGDSALYFCASSFSSGANVLTFGAGSRLTVL.

The rearrangement joins TRBV21-1 to TRBJ2-5; the tabulated D call, TRBD2, remains unverified against the DNA. TRBV21-1 is a documented pseudogene. The CDR3 has 15 residues. CDR3 sequence reads: CASIFPTSGEETQYF. The CDR3 bases are TGTGCCAGCATCTTTCCGACTAGCGGGGAAGAGACCCAGTACTTC.

In its sample, this clone was seen a few times. J is TRBJ2-1 and V is TRBV19; no firm D call. Trimming took 1 base from V and 12 from J, leaving 7 bases between them. The germline V gene encodes CDR1 LNHDA and CDR2 SQIVND (reference sequence). The CDR3 spans 11 residues. The CDR3 DNA is TGTGCCAGTAGTATAGGTCTCGTGCAGTTCTTC. Amino acids: CASSIGLVQFF.

This chain uses TRBV6-5 with TRBJ1-5; the D gene is possibly TRBD1 (5 bases). The CDR3 runs 14 residues. Germline CDR1 MNHEY, CDR2 SVGAGI. Deletions cut 2 bases from V and 3 bases from J, with 8 bases between. CDR3 sequence (DNA): TGTGCCAGCAGTTACGACAGAAACAATCAGCCCCAGCATTTT. Encoded protein: CASSYDRNNQPQHF.

The chain recombines TRBV9 with TRBJ1-2, with 8 bases that match TRBD1. With V trimmed by 3 bases and J by 7 bases, 11 bases remained unmatched. The CDR3 consists of 15 residues. Germline-derived CDR1 and CDR2 are SGDLS and YYNGEE. CDR3 protein: CASSALQGGGSGYTF. The CDR3 DNA reads as TGTGCCAGCAGCGCCTTACAGGGGGGCGGGTCTGGCTACACCTTC. The variable domain in full, with the rest retrieved from reference TRBV9 and TRBJ1-2, is DSGVTQTPKHLITATGQRVTLRCSPRSGDLSVYWYQQSLDQGLQFLIQYYNGEERAKGNILERFSAQQFPDLHSELNLSSLELGDSALYFCASSALQGGGSGYTFGSGTRLTVV.

The J gene is TRBJ1-3, the V gene TRBV9; tentatively, D is TRBD1 (5 bases). Germline lookup yields CDR1 SGDLS and CDR2 YYNGEE. With 3 bases removed from V and 4 bases from J, the gap between germline ends came to 11 bases. This CDR3 contains 14 residues. The CDR3 sequence is CASSATVFGNTIYF. The CDR3 coding sequence is TGTGCCAGCAGCGCGACAGTTTTCGGAAACACCATATATTTT. The full variable domain, completed using reference TRBV9 and TRBJ1-3, is DSGVTQTPKHLITATGQRVTLRCSPRSGDLSVYWYQQSLDQGLQFLIQYYNGEERAKGNILERFSAQQFPDLHSELNLSSLELGDSALYFCASSATVFGNTIYFGEGSWLTVV.

This chain uses TRBV9 with TRBJ1-4; weak D call: TRBD1 (5 bases). The CDR3 sequence is 17 residues long. The V end was cut by 0 bases, the J end by 3 bases, with 15 bases between. The V gene's germline CDR1 is SGDLS and CDR2 YYNGEE. The CDR3 protein is CASSVGRAGGANEKLFF. The CDR3 region has the DNA TGTGCCAGCAGCGTAGGGCGGGCGGGGGGAGCTAATGAAAAACTGTTTTTT.

This clone has more than one count but fewer than ten. The chain carries TRBV24-1 and TRBJ1-2; D uncertain. Trimming left V 8 bases short and J 4 bases short, with 13 bases between. In germline, CDR1 is KGHDR, CDR2 SFDVKD. CDR3 length: 13 residues. Here the CDR3 reads CATKPGKFYGYTF. DNA of the CDR3: TGTGCCACCAAACCGGGAAAATTCTATGGCTACACCTTC.

The V call is TRBV7-9, the J call TRBJ1-1; D ambiguous. Germline CDR1 SEHNR, CDR2 FQNEAQ (reference sequence). With 1 base removed from V and 11 bases from J, the gap between germline ends came to 14 bases. This CDR3 has 13 amino acids. For the CDR3, the DNA is TGTGCCAGCAGCTTAGGGGATGAGCTAGCCGCTTTCTTT. Its protein is CASSLGDELAAFF.

V gene TRBV12-3 or TRBV12-4 combines with J gene TRBJ1-3, with D possibly matching TRBD1 (5 bases). V was trimmed by 9 bases and J by 1 base, leaving 7 bases between them. CDR3 length: 12 amino acids. CDR3 sequence (DNA): TGTGCCAGTCAGGGTTCTGGAAACACCATATATTTT. It yields the protein CASQGSGNTIYF.

This clone was observed once. This chain joins TRBV5-1 and TRBJ2-7; D may be TRBD2 (7 bases). Between the trimmed V and J ends, which lost 0 bases and 4 bases, there was a span of 17 bases. The CDR3 consists of 16 residues. Germline assignment: CDR1 SGHRS and CDR2 YFSETQ. The CDR3 here is CASSLAAGAIGYEQYF. As DNA, the CDR3 is TGCGCCAGCAGCTTGGCCGCGGGGGCTATTGGGTACGAGCAGTACTTC.

The chain carries TRBV6-5 and TRBJ2-1; 9 bases line up with TRBD2. The CDR3 loop spans 16 amino acids. Trimming cost V 0 bases and J 7 bases; bases outside gene matches: 7. The germline gives CDR1 MNHEY, CDR2 SVGAGI. CDR3 residues: CASSYSTASGVNEQFF. CDR3 bases: TGTGCCAGCAGTTACTCGACTGCTAGCGGGGTTAATGAGCAGTTCTTC.

This rearrangement joins TRBV9 to TRBJ2-7; D gene unclear. The V and J ends lost 0 bases and 1 base respectively, with 11 bases between them. Germline V gene data show CDR1 as SGDLS and CDR2 as YYNGEE. CDR3 size: 15 residues. Here the CDR3 reads CASSVVASPSYEQYF. Written as DNA, the CDR3 is TGTGCCAGCAGCGTAGTGGCTAGTCCTTCCTACGAGCAGTACTTC. Based on the CDR3 plus reference TRBV9 and TRBJ2-7, the full variable domain is DSGVTQTPKHLITATGQRVTLRCSPRSGDLSVYWYQQSLDQGLQFLIQYYNGEERAKGNILERFSAQQFPDLHSELNLSSLELGDSALYFCASSVVASPSYEQYFGPGTRLTVT.